A selection of T cell receptor beta chains follows, all from one sample in a study of T cells in tuberculosis. TCRdb's table, derived via immunoSEQ multiplex PCR, lists solely in-frame clones and lacks some. The table shows about 35,000 clones, with around nine tenths occurring only once. The material was PBMCs, obtained at tuberculosis diagnosis. These receptors all come from an adult with tuberculosis. Both conserved end residues are part of each CDR3.

v_gene: TRBV5-4
CDR3aa: CASSRGGVGANVLTF

v_gene: TRBV4-3
CDR3aa: CASSQGTVGETQYF

v_gene: TRBV11-2
CDR3aa: CASSYSGPFTGELFF

v_gene: TRBV4-3
CDR3aa: CASSQEGTGGTGELFF

v_gene: TRBV30
CDR3aa: CAWTRDRGGGYTF

v_gene: TRBV5-6
CDR3aa: CASSHVSGTSGRFQETQYF

v_gene: TRBV28
CDR3aa: CASRTGEYGYTF

v_gene: TRBV14
CDR3aa: CASSQVAASSYNSPLHF

v_gene: TRBV28
CDR3aa: CASSLYGAGNTEAFF

v_gene: TRBV28
CDR3aa: CASSFIRSAGEYYEQYF

v_gene: TRBV25-1
CDR3aa: CASSETGGGDTEAFF

v_gene: TRBV25-1
CDR3aa: CASSAGGQPQHF

v_gene: TRBV5-6
CDR3aa: CASSFQVETQYF

v_gene: TRBV7-3
CDR3aa: CASSLAGGPGNEQFF

v_gene: TRBV10-3
CDR3aa: CAISESPGVYQLRTGELFF

v_gene: TRBV18
CDR3aa: CASSIDRVTDTQYF

v_gene: TRBV11-2
CDR3aa: CASSPLQLNDYGYTF

v_gene: TRBV2
CDR3aa: CASSEVRMLGNTEAFF

v_gene: TRBV7-2
CDR3aa: CASSITGQGAQIGHEQYF

v_gene: TRBV5-1
CDR3aa: CASSLTGGSTDTQYF

v_gene: TRBV10-3
CDR3aa: CAISEGEGMNTEAFF

v_gene: TRBV29-1
CDR3aa: CTGQSSNYGYTF

v_gene: TRBV9
CDR3aa: CASSAGSEQYF

v_gene: TRBV10-1
CDR3aa: CASSETLDRGKGEAFF

v_gene: TRBV27
CDR3aa: CASSFGTESYEQYF